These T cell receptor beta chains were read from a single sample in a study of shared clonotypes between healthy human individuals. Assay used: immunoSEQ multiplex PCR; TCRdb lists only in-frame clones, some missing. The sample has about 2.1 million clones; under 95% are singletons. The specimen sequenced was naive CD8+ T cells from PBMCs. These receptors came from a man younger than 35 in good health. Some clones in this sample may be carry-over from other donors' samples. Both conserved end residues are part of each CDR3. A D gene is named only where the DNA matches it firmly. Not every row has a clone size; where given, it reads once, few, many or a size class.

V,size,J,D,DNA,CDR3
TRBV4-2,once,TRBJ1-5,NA,TGTGCCAGCAGCCAAGAGGCGGGGTCTCCTGGGCCCCAGCATTTT,CASSQEAGSPGPQHF
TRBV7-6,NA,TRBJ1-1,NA,TGTGCCAGCAGCTTAGGGGGGATCGCGAACACTGAAGCTTTCTTT,CASSLGGIANTEAFF
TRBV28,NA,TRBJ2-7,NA,TGTGCCAGCAGTTTAAACTCCTACGAGCAGTACTTC,CASSLNSYEQYF
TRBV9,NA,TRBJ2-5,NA,TGTGCCAGCAGCCCCCCCCACGAAGAGACCCAGTACTTC,CASSPPHEETQYF
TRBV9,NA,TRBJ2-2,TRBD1,TGTGCCAGCAGCGGACAGGGAAGCCACCACACCGGGGAGCTGTTTTTT,CASSGQGSHHTGELFF
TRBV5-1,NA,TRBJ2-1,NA,TGCGCCAGCAGCTTGGCTAGCCAGGGTTCTCGGGGTGAGCAGTTCTTC,CASSLASQGSRGEQFF
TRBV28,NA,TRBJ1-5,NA,TGTGCCAGCAACCCTGCGGGGGAAGGTCAGCCCCAGCATTTT,CASNPAGEGQPQHF
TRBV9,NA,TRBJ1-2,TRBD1,TGTGCCAGCAGCGCTTCCGGGACAGGGGGTGATGGCTACACCTTC,CASSASGTGGDGYTF
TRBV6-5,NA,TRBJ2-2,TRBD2,TGTGCCAGCAGTTACTCGACTAGCGACAACACCGGGGAGCTGTTTTTT,CASSYSTSDNTGELFF
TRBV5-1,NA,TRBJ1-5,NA,TGCGCCAGCAGCTTGGCGTCGGGGAACAATCAGCCCCAGCATTTT,CASSLASGNNQPQHF
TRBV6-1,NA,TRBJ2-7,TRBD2,TGTGCCAGCAGTGAAGCCGAGCGGGAGGGATACGAGCAGTACTTC,CASSEAEREGYEQYF
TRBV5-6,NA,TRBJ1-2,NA,TGTGCCAGCAGCTTGCCGTCCAGGGACTATGGCTACACCTTC,CASSLPSRDYGYTF
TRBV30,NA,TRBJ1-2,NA,TGTGCCTGTCGCAGGGATGGCTACACCTTC,CACRRDGYTF
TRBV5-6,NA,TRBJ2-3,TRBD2,TGTGCCAGCAGCCCGGTCGCACCCGGACTAGCGGATCTCACAGATACGCAGTATTTT,CASSPVAPGLADLTDTQYF
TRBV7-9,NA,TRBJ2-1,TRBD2,TGTGCCAGCAGCGACGGGACTAGCGGGAGGGGGCGCAATGAGCAGTTCTTC,CASSDGTSGRGRNEQFF
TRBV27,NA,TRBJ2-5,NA,TGTGCCAGCAGTTTAGGGGCGGACCAAGAGACCCAGTACTTC,CASSLGADQETQYF
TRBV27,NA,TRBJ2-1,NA,TGTGCCAGCAGTTTACAACTGTCCTACAATGAGCAGTTCTTC,CASSLQLSYNEQFF
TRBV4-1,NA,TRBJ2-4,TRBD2,TGCGCCAGCAGCCTAAACCGGCTAGCGGGGGGAGACATTCAGTACTTC,CASSLNRLAGGDIQYF
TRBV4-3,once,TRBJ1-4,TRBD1,TGCGCCAGCAGCCCTTCCGGGACAGGGGGTTCATTAACTAATGAAAAACTGTTTTTT,CASSPSGTGGSLTNEKLFF
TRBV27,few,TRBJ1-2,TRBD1,TGTGCCAGCAGCTACCAGACAGGGTATGGCTACACCTTC,CASSYQTGYGYTF
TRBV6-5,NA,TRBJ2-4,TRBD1,TGTGCCAGCAGCCCGGACAGGGGTCAGAAAAACATTCAGTACTTC,CASSPDRGQKNIQYF
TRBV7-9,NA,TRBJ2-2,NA,TGTGCCAGCAGCTTCTTAAGGGGGAACACCGGGGAGCTGTTTTTT,CASSFLRGNTGELFF
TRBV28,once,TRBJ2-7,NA,TGTGCCAGCAGTTTTGTCCACTCCTACGAGCAGTACTTC,CASSFVHSYEQYF
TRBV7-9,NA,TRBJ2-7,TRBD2,TGTGCCAGCAGTATAGCCAACGTTGGACTAGTCAACGAGCAGTACTTC,CASSIANVGLVNEQYF
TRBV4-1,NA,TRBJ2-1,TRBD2,TGCGCCAGCAGCCAAGATGGGACTAGGTCGGGGGGGGAGCAGTTCTTC,CASSQDGTRSGGEQFF
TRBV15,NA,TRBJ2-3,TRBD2,TGTGCCACCAGCGTCGAAAGGGGGCGACTAGCGGGCACAGATACGCAGTATTTT,CATSVERGRLAGTDTQYF
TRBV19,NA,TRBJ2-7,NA,TGTGCCAGTAGTACTAAAGGGTTCAACGAGCAGTACTTC,CASSTKGFNEQYF
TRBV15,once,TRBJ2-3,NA,TGTGCCACCAGCAGAGTGAGGGGAGCAGATACGCAGTATTTT,CATSRVRGADTQYF
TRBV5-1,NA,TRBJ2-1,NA,TGCGCCAGCAGCATGTGGACTGCACACAATGAGCAGTTCTTC,CASSMWTAHNEQFF
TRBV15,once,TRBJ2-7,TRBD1,TGTGCCACCAGCTTTTCCACAGGGGCCTACGAGCAGTACTTC,CATSFSTGAYEQYF
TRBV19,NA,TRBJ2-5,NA,TGTGCCAGTAGTATAGATCTGGAAGCAGAGACCCAGTACTTC,CASSIDLEAETQYF
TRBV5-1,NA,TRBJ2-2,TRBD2,TGCGCCAGCAGCGGAAGCGGGAGGAACACCGGGGAGCTGTTTTTT,CASSGSGRNTGELFF
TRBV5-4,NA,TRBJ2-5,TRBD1,TGTGCCAGCAGCTATGCAAACCGACGGGACAGGGGGCAAGAGACCCAGTACTTC,CASSYANRRDRGQETQYF
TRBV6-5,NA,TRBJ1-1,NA,TGTGCCAGCGCCGGTGGCCCCGGGGAAGCTTTCTTT,CASAGGPGEAFF
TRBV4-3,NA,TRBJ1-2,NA,TGCGCCAGCAGCTCCTCGGGGAACGGCTATGGCTACACCTTC,CASSSSGNGYGYTF
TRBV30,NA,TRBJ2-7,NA,TGTGCCTGGAGTGTGGGCACTGCCTACGAGCAGTACTTC,CAWSVGTAYEQYF
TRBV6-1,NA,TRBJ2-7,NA,TGTGCCAGCAGTCCCGGACTGAACTCCTACGAGCAGTACTTC,CASSPGLNSYEQYF
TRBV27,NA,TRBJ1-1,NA,TGTGCCAGCAGCCCGACGTGGAGGGGAGGTCTTGAGACTGAAGCTTTCTTT,CASSPTWRGGLETEAFF
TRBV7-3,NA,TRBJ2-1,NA,TGTGCCAGCAGCTTATCACTTAGAGCCTCCTACAATGAGCAGTTCTTC,CASSLSLRASYNEQFF
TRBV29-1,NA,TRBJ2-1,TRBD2,TGCAGCGTTGTAGGGGGACTAGCGGGAAACTCCTACAATGAGCAGTTCTTC,CSVVGGLAGNSYNEQFF
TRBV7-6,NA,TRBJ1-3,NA,TGTGCCAGCAGCCTCATAGGCTCTGGAAACACCATATATTTT,CASSLIGSGNTIYF
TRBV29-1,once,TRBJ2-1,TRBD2,TGCAGCGTTACCGGGACTAGCGGGAGATACTACAATGAGCAGTTCTTC,CSVTGTSGRYYNEQFF
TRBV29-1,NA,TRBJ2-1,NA,TGCAGCCATCTGGACGAGTTGAATGAGCAGTTCTTC,CSHLDELNEQFF
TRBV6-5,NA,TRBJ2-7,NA,TGTGCCAGCAGTTACTCTCGGAGCTCCTACGAGCAGTACTTC,CASSYSRSSYEQYF
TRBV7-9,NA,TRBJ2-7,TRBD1,TGTGCCAGCAGCTTAGAGGCAGGGGGCAGCTCCTACGAGCAGTACTTC,CASSLEAGGSSYEQYF
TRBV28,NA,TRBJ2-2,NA,TGTGCCAGCAGGCTTACCCCCGGGGAGCTGTTTTTT,CASRLTPGELFF
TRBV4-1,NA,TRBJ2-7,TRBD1,TGCGCCAGCAGCCAAGAGGGACAGGGGATCCACGAGCAGTACTTC,CASSQEGQGIHEQYF
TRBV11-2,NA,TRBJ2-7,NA,TGTGCCAGCAGCTTAGGAGGGGGAGGCGAGCAGTACTTC,CASSLGGGGEQYF
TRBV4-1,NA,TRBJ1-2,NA,TGCGCCAGCAGCCCTCAGGCCGGCGGCTACACCTTC,CASSPQAGGYTF
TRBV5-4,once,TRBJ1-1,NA,TGTGCCAGCAGCTTGGCGGCAAGGGTTCTGGGGAACACTGAAGCTTTCTTT,CASSLAARVLGNTEAFF
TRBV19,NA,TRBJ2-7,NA,TGTGCCAGTAGCTGGGGGCTCCTCAGCTCCTACGAGCAGTACTTC,CASSWGLLSSYEQYF
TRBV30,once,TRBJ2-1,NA,TGTGCCTGGAGTCCCCTTATTGAGCAGTTCTTC,CAWSPLIEQFF
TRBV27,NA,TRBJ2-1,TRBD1,TGTGCCAGCAGTCTCACCCAGGGGGTCTCCTACAATGAGCAGTTCTTC,CASSLTQGVSYNEQFF
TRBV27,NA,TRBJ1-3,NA,TGTGCCAGCAGTCCGGCAGGGATCTCTGGAAACACCATATATTTT,CASSPAGISGNTIYF
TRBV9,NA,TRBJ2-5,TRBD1,TGTGCCAGCAGCCCTCGGGCACAGGGGGAGACCCAGTACTTC,CASSPRAQGETQYF
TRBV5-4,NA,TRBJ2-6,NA,TGTGCCACCCGAAGACCGACCTATGTACCTTCTGGGGCCAACGTCCTGACTTTC,CATRRPTYVPSGANVLTF
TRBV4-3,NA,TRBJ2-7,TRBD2,TGCGCCAGCAGCCCGAGACTAGCGGGAGGGGCTCGGGAGCAGTACTTC,CASSPRLAGGAREQYF
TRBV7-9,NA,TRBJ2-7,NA,TGTGCCAGCAGCTTTAAGACTCCAGAGCAGTACTTC,CASSFKTPEQYF